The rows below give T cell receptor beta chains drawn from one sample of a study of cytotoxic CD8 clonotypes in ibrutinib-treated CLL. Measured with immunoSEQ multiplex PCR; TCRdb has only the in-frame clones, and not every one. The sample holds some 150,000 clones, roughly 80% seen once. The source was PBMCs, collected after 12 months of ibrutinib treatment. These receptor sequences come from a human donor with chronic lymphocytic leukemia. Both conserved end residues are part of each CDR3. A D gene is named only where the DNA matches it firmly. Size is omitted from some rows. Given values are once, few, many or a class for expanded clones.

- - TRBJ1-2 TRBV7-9 CASSLRGGYGYTF TGTGCCAGCAGCTTGAGAGGGGGCTATGGCTACACCTTC
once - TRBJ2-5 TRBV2 CASSGWRETQYF TGTGCCAGCAGTGGATGGCGCGAGACCCAGTACTTC
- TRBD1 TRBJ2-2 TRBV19 CASSSDRATGELFF TGTGCCAGTAGTTCGGACAGGGCCACCGGGGAGCTGTTTTTT
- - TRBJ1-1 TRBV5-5 CASSLDLILNTEAFF TGTGCCAGCAGCTTGGACTTAATACTTAACACTGAAGCTTTCTTT
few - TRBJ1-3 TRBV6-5 CASSYNSGNTIYF TGTGCCAGCAGTTACAACTCTGGAAACACCATATATTTT
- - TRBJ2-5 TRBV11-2 CASSLDQGAGETQYF TGTGCCAGCAGTTTGGACCAGGGAGCGGGTGAGACCCAGTACTTC
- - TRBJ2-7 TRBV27 CASSLVDSVYEQYF TGTGCCAGCAGTTTAGTCGATTCAGTCTACGAGCAGTACTTC
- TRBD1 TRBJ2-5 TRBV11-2 CASSFSPPGTGEETQYF TGTGCCAGCAGCTTCTCCCCCCCGGGGACAGGGGAAGAGACCCAGTACTTC
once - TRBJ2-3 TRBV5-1 CASSLEGEDTQYF TGCGCCAGCAGCTTGGAGGGGGAAGATACGCAGTATTTT
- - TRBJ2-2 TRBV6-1 CASSEGTASVSTGELFF TGTGCCAGCAGTGAAGGGACGGCCTCTGTGAGCACCGGGGAGCTGTTTTTT
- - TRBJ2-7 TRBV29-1 CSVMGGQGYEQYF TGCAGCGTAATGGGCGGGCAGGGCTACGAGCAGTACTTC